A selection of T cell receptor beta chains follows, all from one sample in a study of blood T cell repertoires in COVID-19. Here immunoSEQ multiplex PCR was the method, and the copy in TCRdb shows in-frame clones only, minus some. The table has 190,000 or so clones, 87% seen once. Sequences were obtained from peripheral blood. The receptor source for this set is a young woman who had recovered from COVID-19. Each CDR3 is given with its conserved first and last residue. Fields, in order: clone size, J gene, V gene, D gene, CDR3 DNA, CDR3 protein. A D gene is named only where the DNA matches it firmly. The size field is filled for only some rows; it gives once, few, many or a size class.

NA,TRBJ2-5,TRBV24-1,TRBD1,TGTGCCACCAGTGATGCCCAGGACAGGGGGAGGGAGACCCAGTACTTC,CATSDAQDRGRETQYF
NA,TRBJ2-1,TRBV27,TRBD1,TGTGCCAGCAGTTCCCCCAGGGGGTCCTACAATGAGCAGTTCTTC,CASSSPRGSYNEQFF
NA,TRBJ2-5,TRBV5-5,NA,TGTGCCAGCAGCTTGATACAAGAGACCCAGTACTTC,CASSLIQETQYF
NA,TRBJ2-7,TRBV5-5,TRBD2,TGTGCCAGCAGCTGGACTAGCGGGGGGTACGAGCAGTACTTC,CASSWTSGGYEQYF
NA,TRBJ1-6,TRBV28,TRBD1,TGTGCCAGCAGGCGACAGGGCCAGGGGTCACCCCTCCACTTT,CASRRQGQGSPLHF
many,TRBJ1-1,TRBV7-2,TRBD1,TGTGCCAGCAGCTTAGAGGCAGGGGGTGGCACTGAAGCTTTCTTT,CASSLEAGGGTEAFF
NA,TRBJ1-5,TRBV27,NA,TGTGCCAGCAGTTTATTTGGGGGGATTGGCAATCAGCCCCAGCATTTT,CASSLFGGIGNQPQHF
NA,TRBJ2-2,TRBV27,NA,TGTGCCAGCACTCCTTCGGGAAATACCGGGGAGCTGTTTTTT,CASTPSGNTGELFF
NA,TRBJ1-6,TRBV20-1,NA,TGCAGTGCTCAAGGGGATTCACCCCTCCACTTT,CSAQGDSPLHF
NA,TRBJ1-2,TRBV5-1,NA,TGCGCCAGCAGCTTGGGCTTGGCAGGGGCAAACTATGGCTACACCTTC,CASSLGLAGANYGYTF
NA,TRBJ2-5,TRBV9,TRBD2,TGTGCCAGCAGCGATAGCGGGAGTGGTGAGACCCAGTACTTC,CASSDSGSGETQYF
NA,TRBJ2-2,TRBV19,TRBD1,TGTGCCAGTAGGAGGGACAGGACCCCCGGGGAGCTGTTTTTT,CASRRDRTPGELFF
NA,TRBJ2-1,TRBV18,TRBD2,TGTGCCAGCTCGCCCTCAGGAGGACTAGGGTTCGATGAGCAGTTCTTC,CASSPSGGLGFDEQFF
NA,TRBJ2-1,TRBV15,TRBD2,TGTGCCACCAGCCGGGGGGGCGTTAATGAGCAGTTCTTC,CATSRGGVNEQFF
NA,TRBJ2-5,TRBV9,TRBD1,TGTGCCAGCAGCATGGACAGGTCAGCTTTCGAGACCCAGTACTTC,CASSMDRSAFETQYF
NA,TRBJ2-7,TRBV5-1,TRBD2,TGCGCCAGCAGCTTGGACGGGACTAGCGCCGAGCAGTACTTC,CASSLDGTSAEQYF
few,TRBJ2-5,TRBV6-2/TRBV6-3,TRBD2,TGTGCCAGCAGTTCCTTGACTAGCGGGAGAGATGAGACCCAGTACTTC,CASSSLTSGRDETQYF
NA,TRBJ2-2,TRBV7-9,NA,TGTGCCAGCAGCTTAGCCAGGGTTACCACCGGGGAGCTGTTTTTT,CASSLARVTTGELFF
NA,TRBJ1-2,TRBV7-6,NA,TGTGCCAGCAGCTTAGGGGCAGGCCAGAGAAAGAACTATGGCTACACCTTC,CASSLGAGQRKNYGYTF
NA,TRBJ1-2,TRBV12-3/TRBV12-4,NA,TGTGCCAGCAGTTCATCAGATACCTATGGCTACACCTTC,CASSSSDTYGYTF
NA,TRBJ1-2,TRBV25-1,TRBD1,TGTGCCAGCAGTGGAGACAGGGGGGGTGGCTACACCTTC,CASSGDRGGGYTF
NA,TRBJ2-2,TRBV6-5,TRBD2,TGTGCCAGCAGGCCTCTAGCGGGAGGCGCCGGGGAGCTGTTTTTT,CASRPLAGGAGELFF
few,TRBJ1-5,TRBV7-2,NA,TGTGCCAGCAGCTCGGACGGGGGTCAGCCCCAGCATTTT,CASSSDGGQPQHF
NA,TRBJ2-5,TRBV5-4,TRBD1,TGTGCCAGCAGCCAGGGGGGTGCAGGGGGCAAGGAGACCCAGTACTTC,CASSQGGAGGKETQYF
NA,TRBJ1-6,TRBV6-5,NA,TGTGCCAGCAGTCTAACGACAGTGCATAATTCACCCCTCCACTTT,CASSLTTVHNSPLHF
once,TRBJ2-4,TRBV5-6,TRBD2,TGTGCCAGCAGCTCTATGCGGGGGGCTCCCAAAAACATTCAGTACTTC,CASSSMRGAPKNIQYF
NA,TRBJ2-7,TRBV9,TRBD1,TGTGCCAGCAGCGGCGGGGCAGGGGGCGTCGAGCAGTACTTC,CASSGGAGGVEQYF
NA,TRBJ2-2,TRBV10-3,NA,TGTGCCATCAGTGGAGCCCAGCGCAGCTCCGAGGAGCTGTTTTTT,CAISGAQRSSEELFF
NA,TRBJ2-3,TRBV11-2,NA,TGTGCCAGCAGCTCCCGAGTTGACTCGCCCACAGATACGCAGTATTTT,CASSSRVDSPTDTQYF
NA,TRBJ2-3,TRBV19,TRBD2,TGTGCCAGTAGGCCACTAGCGGGAGGATCAGATACGCAGTATTTT,CASRPLAGGSDTQYF
NA,TRBJ1-5,TRBV6-2/TRBV6-3,NA,TGTGCCAGCAGCCCTAAGGGCAGGGTAGGCAGCAATCAGCCCCAGCATTTT,CASSPKGRVGSNQPQHF
once,TRBJ2-1,TRBV29-1,TRBD2,TGCAGCGTTGAAGATTGGGGACTAGCGGGAGATAGTGATGAGCAGTTCTTC,CSVEDWGLAGDSDEQFF
NA,TRBJ2-1,TRBV21-1,NA,TGTGCCAGCAGCAAGCGTCTAGCGGGAGGCCGATGGGTTTACAATGAGCAGTTCTTC,CASSKRLAGGRWVYNEQFF
NA,TRBJ1-2,TRBV7-9,NA,TGTGCCAGCAGCCCTGGACAGAGTCCTAACTATGGCTACACCTTC,CASSPGQSPNYGYTF
few,TRBJ1-1,TRBV4-3,NA,TGCGCCAGCAGCCAAATAAGCGGGACTGAAGCTTTCTTT,CASSQISGTEAFF
NA,TRBJ1-6,TRBV20-1,NA,TGCAGTGCTAGTAGCCTCAGCAATCCTAGGAATTCACCCCTCCACTTT,CSASSLSNPRNSPLHF
NA,TRBJ2-3,TRBV7-2,TRBD2,TGTGCCAGCAGCATTTCCGCTAGCGGGTGGGGCACAGATACGCAGTATTTT,CASSISASGWGTDTQYF
NA,TRBJ2-1,TRBV10-3,TRBD2,TGTGCCATCAGTGAGTACGGGGGGGCATCCTACAATGAGCAGTTCTTC,CAISEYGGASYNEQFF
NA,TRBJ2-2,TRBV3-1/TRBV3-2,NA,TGTGCCAGCAGCCAACTCACAAGGGGAGGGAACACCGGGGAGCTGTTTTTT,CASSQLTRGGNTGELFF
NA,TRBJ2-2,TRBV6-4,TRBD2,TGTGCCAGCAGTGACACTAGCGGGGGGGCCACCGGGGAGCTGTTTTTT,CASSDTSGGATGELFF
NA,TRBJ2-1,TRBV9,TRBD2,TGTGCCAGCAGGTGGACTAGCGGTTACAATGAGCAGTTCTTC,CASRWTSGYNEQFF
NA,TRBJ1-2,TRBV6-2/TRBV6-3,NA,TGTGCCAGCAGTTACCCCGGACTTCACCTGGGCTACACCTTC,CASSYPGLHLGYTF
NA,TRBJ1-2,TRBV5-1,NA,TGCGCCAGCAGCTTGTCCACAGAGAACTATGGCTACACCTTC,CASSLSTENYGYTF
NA,TRBJ1-1,TRBV6-1,NA,TGTGCCAGCAGTGAAGCTACGGTGAACACTGAAGCTTTCTTT,CASSEATVNTEAFF
NA,TRBJ1-2,TRBV4-3,TRBD1,TGCGCCAGCAACCCTGCGGGGACAGGTTATGGCTACACCTTC,CASNPAGTGYGYTF
NA,TRBJ2-2,TRBV10-3,NA,TGTGCCATCAGTGACAGGGCCAACACCGGGGAGCTGTTTTTT,CAISDRANTGELFF
NA,TRBJ2-1,TRBV3-1/TRBV3-2,TRBD2,TGTGCCAGCAGCCAGGGTCCCGCCGGGACTAGCGTAGCCTCCTACAATGAGCAGTTCTTC,CASSQGPAGTSVASYNEQFF
few,TRBJ1-4,TRBV18,TRBD1,TGTGCCAGCTCACCCCGGGACAGCACAAATGAAAAACTGTTTTTT,CASSPRDSTNEKLFF
NA,TRBJ2-7,TRBV7-2,NA,TGTGCCAGCAGCTTAAGTGGGGCCACCTACGAGCAGTACTTC,CASSLSGATYEQYF
NA,TRBJ2-1,TRBV7-3,TRBD1,TGTGCCAGCAGCTTATCGACAGGGACCAATGAGCAGTTCTTC,CASSLSTGTNEQFF